Each of the 14 T cell receptor beta chains below was sequenced from the same sample in a study of blood T cell repertoires in COVID-19. Sequenced by immunoSEQ multiplex PCR; TCRdb stores in-frame clones only, minus some. The repertoire includes about 350,000 clones, over 80% of them detected once, and approximately 9.3% sits in the top ten. The sequencing sample was made of peripheral blood. The source of these receptors is a man under 40 with COVID-19, enrolled during active disease.

V is TRBV6-2 or TRBV6-3 and J is TRBJ2-7, with D possibly matching TRBD2 (6 bases). Germline-derived CDR1 and CDR2 are MNHEY and SVGEGT. The CDR3 is made up of 13 amino acids. Trimming left V 7 bases short and J 5 bases short, with 15 bases between. CDR3 nucleotide sequence: TGTGCCAGCACCCCCCCGGGGGTCCACGAGCAGTACTTC. This gives the protein CASTPPGVHEQYF.

The rearrangement uses TRBV3-1 (or the pseudogene TRBV3-2) and TRBJ2-1; 8 positions agree with TRBD2. V dropped 1 base and J dropped 13; count of bases not matched to a gene: 12. Germline assignment: CDR1 LGHDT and CDR2 YNNKEL (reference sequence). The CDR3 has 15 residues. CDR3 in DNA: TGTGCCAGCAGCCAAGGGGTGGAAGCGGGGGCTCGCCAGTTCTTC. This gives the protein CASSQGVEAGARQFF.

The chain couples TRBV11-2 to TRBJ1-1; no clear D. The CDR3 spans 14 residues. Deletions cut 8 bases from V and 1 base from J, with 14 bases between. Looked up from germline, CDR1 is SGHAT and CDR2 is FQNNGV. The CDR3 bases are TGTGCCAGCTCCCTAGGCATAGGGAACACTGAAGCTTTCTTT. It encodes CASSLGIGNTEAFF.

The rearrangement uses TRBV18 and TRBJ2-7; maybe TRBD1 (6 bases). Germline V gene sequence: CDR1 KGHSH, CDR2 LQKENI. The CDR3 has 16 amino acids. The ends were cut back, 7 bases at V and 1 base at J, with 20 bases in the middle. This CDR3 reads CASFFYPRDISYEQYF. The CDR3 DNA reads as TGTGCCAGCTTTTTCTACCCCCGGGACATTTCCTACGAGCAGTACTTC.

The chain couples TRBV4-3 to TRBJ2-1; TRBD2 aligns across 10 bases. Germline V lookup: CDR1 LGHNA, CDR2 YSLEER. This CDR3 has 18 residues. The V and J ends lost 0 bases and 0 bases, in that order; junction bases with no gene match: 5. CDR3 protein: CASSQDRAGGSSYNEQFF. CDR3 coding DNA: TGCGCCAGCAGCCAAGATCGAGCGGGAGGGAGCTCCTACAATGAGCAGTTCTTC.

This chain connects TRBV2 to TRBJ2-3; tentatively, D is TRBD2 (6 bases). Per germline, CDR1 SNHLY and CDR2 FYNNEI. V was trimmed by 3 bases and J by 0 bases, leaving 13 bases between them. This CDR3 has 16 residues. CDR3 sequence: CASSEAGRPSTDTQYF. The CDR3 DNA is TGTGCCAGCAGTGAGGCGGGGCGCCCTAGCACAGATACGCAGTATTTT.

The genes are TRBV6-1 and TRBJ1-5; weak D call: TRBD1 (5 bases). The V end was cut by 2 bases, the J end by 6 bases, with 11 bases between. The CDR3 sequence is 14 residues long. The germline gives CDR1 MNHNS, CDR2 SASEGT. The CDR3 reads CASSERGGGQPQHF. CDR3 coding DNA: TGTGCCAGCAGTGAACGGGGGGGAGGTCAGCCCCAGCATTTT.

The gene calls are TRBV20-1 and TRBJ1-2; the D gene is possibly TRBD1 (5 bases). Germline V lookup: CDR1 DFQATT, CDR2 SNEGSKA (reference sequence). This CDR3 has 15 residues. The V end was cut by 3 bases, the J end by 5 bases, with 19 bases between. The CDR3 protein is CSASTGDLRGYGYTF. CDR3 DNA: TGCAGTGCTAGTACGGGGGATTTACGGGGTTATGGCTACACCTTC.

The chain is built from TRBV7-8 and TRBJ2-7, with a weak D call TRBD1 (5 bases). CDR1 and CDR2 from the germline V gene are SGHVS and FQNEAQ. V dropped 1 base and J dropped 0 bases, with 7 bases sitting between them. The CDR3 spans 14 residues. The CDR3 DNA reads TGTGCCAGCAGCTTAGGGACAAACTCCTACGAGCAGTACTTC. This gives the protein CASSLGTNSYEQYF.

Only a few counts were recorded for this clone. V is TRBV7-3 and J is TRBJ2-7, with a possible D match to TRBD2 (5 bases). V gave up 0 bases and J gave up 6 bases, with 15 bases separating them. The CDR3 is 15 residues long. Germline V lookup: CDR1 SGHTA, CDR2 FQGTGA. The CDR3 DNA reads as TGTGCCAGCAGCTTAACTGCGGGCCGAGGCGTCGAGCAGTACTTC. Translated, it gives CASSLTAGRGVEQYF.

J is TRBJ2-3 and V is TRBV6-2 or TRBV6-3; D unclear. V dropped 4 bases and J dropped 4 bases, with 6 bases sitting between them. CDR3 length: 12 amino acids. Germline V gene sequence: CDR1 MNHEY, CDR2 SVGEGT. CDR3 in DNA: TGTGCCAGCAGTTCCTTAGCAGATACGCAGTATTTT. Translated, it gives CASSSLADTQYF.

This chain links TRBV6-5 with TRBJ2-3; TRBD1 matches at 7 bases. Germline V gives CDR1 MNHEY, CDR2 SVGAGI. The CDR3 loop spans 16 amino acids. Trimming at V came to 1 base and at J to 1 base, leaving 5 bases not matched to a gene. CDR3 sequence reads: CASSYFGQEGTDTQYF. CDR3 nucleotide sequence: TGTGCCAGCAGTTACTTTGGACAGGAAGGCACAGATACGCAGTATTTT.

This chain joins TRBV19 and TRBJ2-2, with D possibly being TRBD1 (6 bases). From germline, CDR1 is LNHDA and CDR2 SQIVND (reference sequence). V lost 7 bases, J lost 4 bases, and 13 bases lay in between. The CDR3 has 14 amino acids. CDR3 in amino acids: CASNWGLGTGELFF. In DNA, the CDR3 is TGTGCCAGTAATTGGGGGCTCGGCACCGGGGAGCTGTTTTTT.

This clone has just a few counts. V and J are TRBV12-3 or TRBV12-4 and TRBJ1-1; D gene unclear. This CDR3 region has 12 residues. Trimming took 5 bases from V and 10 from J, leaving 14 bases between them. CDR3 bases: TGTGCCAGCAGTCTGGGAGGGTTCGGAGCTTTCTTT. As protein: CASSLGGFGAFF.